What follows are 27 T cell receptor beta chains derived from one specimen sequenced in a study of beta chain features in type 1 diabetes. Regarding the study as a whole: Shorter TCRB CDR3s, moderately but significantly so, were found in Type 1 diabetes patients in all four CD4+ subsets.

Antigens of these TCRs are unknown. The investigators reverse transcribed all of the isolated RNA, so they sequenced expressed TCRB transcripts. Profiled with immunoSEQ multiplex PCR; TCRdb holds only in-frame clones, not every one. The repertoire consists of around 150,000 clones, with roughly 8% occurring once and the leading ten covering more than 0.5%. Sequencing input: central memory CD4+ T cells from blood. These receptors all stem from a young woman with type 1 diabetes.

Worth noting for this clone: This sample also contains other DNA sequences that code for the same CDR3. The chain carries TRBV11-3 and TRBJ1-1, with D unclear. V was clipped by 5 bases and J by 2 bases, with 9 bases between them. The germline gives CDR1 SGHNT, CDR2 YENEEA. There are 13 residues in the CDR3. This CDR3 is CASSPSANTEAFF. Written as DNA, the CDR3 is TGTGCCAGCAGCCCAAGCGCAAACACTGAAGCTTTCTTT.

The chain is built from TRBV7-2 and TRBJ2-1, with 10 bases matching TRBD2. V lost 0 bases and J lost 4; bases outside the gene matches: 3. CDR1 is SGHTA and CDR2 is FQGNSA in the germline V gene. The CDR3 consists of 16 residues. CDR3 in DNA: TGTGCCAGCAGCTTAGCGGCTAGCGGGAGTTACAATGAGCAGTTCTTC. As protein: CASSLAASGSYNEQFF. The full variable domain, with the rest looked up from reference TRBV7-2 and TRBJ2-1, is GAGVSQSPSNKVTEKGKDVELRCDPISGHTALYWYRQSLGQGLEFLIYFQGNSAPDKSGLPSDRFSAERTGGSVSTLTIQRTQQEDSAVYLCASSLAASGSYNEQFFGPGTRLTVL.

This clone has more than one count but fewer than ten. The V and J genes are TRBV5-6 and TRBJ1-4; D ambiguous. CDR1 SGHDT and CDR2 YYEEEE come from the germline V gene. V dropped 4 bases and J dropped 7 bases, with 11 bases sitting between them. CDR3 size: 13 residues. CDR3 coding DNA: TGTGCCAGCAGCGTGGCGGGGATTGAAAAACTGTTTTTT. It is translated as CASSVAGIEKLFF. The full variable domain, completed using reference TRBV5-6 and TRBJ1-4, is DAGVTQSPTHLIKTRGQQVTLRCSPKSGHDTVSWYQQALGQGPQFIFQYYEEEERQRGNFPDRFSGHQFPNYSSELNVNALLLGDSALYLCASSVAGIEKLFFGSGTQLSVL.

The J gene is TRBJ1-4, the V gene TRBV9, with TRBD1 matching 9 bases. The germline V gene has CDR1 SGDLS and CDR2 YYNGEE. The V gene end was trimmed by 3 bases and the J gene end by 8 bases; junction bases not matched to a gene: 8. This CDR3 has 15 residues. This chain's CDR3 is CASSEGQGWEEKLFF. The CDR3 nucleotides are TGTGCCAGCAGCGAGGGACAGGGATGGGAAGAAAAACTGTTTTTT.

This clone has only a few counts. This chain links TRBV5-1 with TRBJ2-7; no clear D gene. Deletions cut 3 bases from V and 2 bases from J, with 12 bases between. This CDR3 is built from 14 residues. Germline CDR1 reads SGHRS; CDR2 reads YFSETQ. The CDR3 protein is CASSWVGSTYEQYF. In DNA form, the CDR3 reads TGCGCCAGCAGCTGGGTGGGCAGCACCTACGAGCAGTACTTC.

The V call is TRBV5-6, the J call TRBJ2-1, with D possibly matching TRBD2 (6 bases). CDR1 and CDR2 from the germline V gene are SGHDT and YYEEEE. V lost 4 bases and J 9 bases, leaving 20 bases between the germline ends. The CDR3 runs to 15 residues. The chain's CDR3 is CASSPRLVSFGEQFF. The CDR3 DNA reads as TGTGCCAGCAGCCCCCGACTAGTATCATTCGGTGAGCAGTTCTTC.

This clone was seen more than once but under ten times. CDR3 in DNA: TGCGCCAGCACCCTAAACGCCGGGGGGGACACCGGGGAGCTGTTTTTT. Translating gives CASTLNAGGDTGELFF. This sequence joins TRBV4-1 and TRBJ2-2; 8 bases match TRBD2. Losses at the gene ends were 7 bases for V and 3 bases for J; bases not matched to a gene: 10. CDR3 length: 16 residues. Germline-derived CDR1 and CDR2 are MGHRA and YSYEKL.

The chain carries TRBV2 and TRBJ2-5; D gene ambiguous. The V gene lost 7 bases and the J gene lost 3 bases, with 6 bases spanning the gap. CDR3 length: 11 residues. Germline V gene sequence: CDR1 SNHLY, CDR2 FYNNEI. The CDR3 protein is CASKPEETQYF. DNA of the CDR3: TGTGCCAGCAAACCGGAAGAGACCCAGTACTTC.

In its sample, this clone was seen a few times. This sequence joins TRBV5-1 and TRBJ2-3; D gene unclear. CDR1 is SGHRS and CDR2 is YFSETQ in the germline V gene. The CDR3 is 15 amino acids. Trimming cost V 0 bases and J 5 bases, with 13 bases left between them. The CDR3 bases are TGCGCCAGCAGCTTGGCCGGCCTAGAAATAGATACGCAGTATTTT. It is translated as CASSLAGLEIDTQYF.

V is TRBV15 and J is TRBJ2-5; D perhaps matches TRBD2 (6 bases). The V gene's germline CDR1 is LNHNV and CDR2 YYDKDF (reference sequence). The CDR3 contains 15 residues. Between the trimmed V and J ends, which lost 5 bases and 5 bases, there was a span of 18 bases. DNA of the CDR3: TGTGCCACCAGCGCTACTAGCCTTGGGGGGGAGACCCAGTACTTC. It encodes CATSATSLGGETQYF.

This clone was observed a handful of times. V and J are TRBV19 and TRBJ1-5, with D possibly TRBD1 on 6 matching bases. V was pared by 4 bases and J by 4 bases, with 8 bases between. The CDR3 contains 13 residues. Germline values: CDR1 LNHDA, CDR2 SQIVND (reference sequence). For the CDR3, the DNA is TGTGCCAGTAGTACAGACAGGAATCAGCCCCAGCATTTT. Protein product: CASSTDRNQPQHF.

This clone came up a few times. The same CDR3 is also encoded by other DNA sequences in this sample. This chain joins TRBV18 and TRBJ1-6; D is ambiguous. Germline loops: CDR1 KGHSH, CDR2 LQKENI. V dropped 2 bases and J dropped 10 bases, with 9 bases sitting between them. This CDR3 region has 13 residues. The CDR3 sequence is CASSPDRGSPLHF. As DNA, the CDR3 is TGTGCCAGCTCACCAGATAGAGGATCACCCCTCCACTTT. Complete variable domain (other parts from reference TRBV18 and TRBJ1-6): NAGVMQNPRHLVRRRGQEARLRCSPMKGHSHVYWYRQLPEEGLKFMVYLQKENIIDESGMPKERFSAEFPKEGPSILRIQQVVRGDSAAYFCASSPDRGSPLHFGNGTRLTVT.

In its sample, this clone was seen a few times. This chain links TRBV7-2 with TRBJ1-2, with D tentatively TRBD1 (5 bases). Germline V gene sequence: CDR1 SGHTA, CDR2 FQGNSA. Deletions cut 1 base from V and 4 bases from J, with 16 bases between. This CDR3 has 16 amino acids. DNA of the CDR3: TGTGCCAGCAGCTTAGAACGGGGGGTGCGAGTCTATGGCTACACCTTC. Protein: CASSLERGVRVYGYTF.

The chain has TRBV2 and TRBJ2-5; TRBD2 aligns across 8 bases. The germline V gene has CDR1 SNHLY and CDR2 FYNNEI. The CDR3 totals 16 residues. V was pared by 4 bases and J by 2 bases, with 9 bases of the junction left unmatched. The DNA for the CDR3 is TGTGCCAGCAGTGCCGGACTAGCCAGGGGTCAAGAGACCCAGTACTTC. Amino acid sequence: CASSAGLARGQETQYF.

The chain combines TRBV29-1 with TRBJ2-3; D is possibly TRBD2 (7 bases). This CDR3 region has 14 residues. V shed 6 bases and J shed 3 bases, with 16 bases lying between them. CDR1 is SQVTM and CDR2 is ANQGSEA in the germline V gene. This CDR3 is CSVTGGRGTDTQYF. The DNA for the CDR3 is TGCAGCGTCACCGGGGGGCGGGGTACAGATACGCAGTATTTT.

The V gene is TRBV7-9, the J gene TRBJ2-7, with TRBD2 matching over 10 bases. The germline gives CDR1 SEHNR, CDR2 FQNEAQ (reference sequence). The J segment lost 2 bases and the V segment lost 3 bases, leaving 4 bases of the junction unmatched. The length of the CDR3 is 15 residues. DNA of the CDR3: TGTGCCAGCAGCTTTCGTACTAGCGGGACCTACGAGCAGTACTTC. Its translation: CASSFRTSGTYEQYF.

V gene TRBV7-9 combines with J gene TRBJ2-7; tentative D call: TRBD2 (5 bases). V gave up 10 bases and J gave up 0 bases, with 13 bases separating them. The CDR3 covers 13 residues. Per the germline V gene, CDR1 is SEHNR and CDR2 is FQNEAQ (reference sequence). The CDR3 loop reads CATRGLSSYEQYF. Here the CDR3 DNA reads TGTGCCACTAGAGGACTGAGCTCCTACGAGCAGTACTTC.

The CDR3 region is CASSFQSGGTEAFF. CDR3 nucleotide sequence: TGTGCCAGCAGCTTCCAAAGCGGCGGGACTGAAGCTTTCTTT. The chain is built from TRBV11-2 and TRBJ1-1; D gene uncertain. From germline, CDR1 is SGHAT and CDR2 FQNNGV. V lost 3 bases, J lost 5 bases, and 13 bases lay in between. The CDR3 sequence is 14 residues long.

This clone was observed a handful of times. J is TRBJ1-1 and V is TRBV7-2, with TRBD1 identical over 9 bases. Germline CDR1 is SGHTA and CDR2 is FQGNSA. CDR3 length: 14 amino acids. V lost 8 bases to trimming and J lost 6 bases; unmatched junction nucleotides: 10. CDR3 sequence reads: CASGKTGGSAEAFF. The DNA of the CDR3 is TGTGCCAGCGGTAAGACAGGGGGGTCCGCTGAAGCTTTCTTT.

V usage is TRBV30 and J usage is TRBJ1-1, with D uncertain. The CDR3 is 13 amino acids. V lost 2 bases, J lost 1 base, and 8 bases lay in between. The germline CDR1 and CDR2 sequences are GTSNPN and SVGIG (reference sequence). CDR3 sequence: CAWSWQENTEAFF. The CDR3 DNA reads TGTGCCTGGAGTTGGCAGGAGAACACTGAAGCTTTCTTT.

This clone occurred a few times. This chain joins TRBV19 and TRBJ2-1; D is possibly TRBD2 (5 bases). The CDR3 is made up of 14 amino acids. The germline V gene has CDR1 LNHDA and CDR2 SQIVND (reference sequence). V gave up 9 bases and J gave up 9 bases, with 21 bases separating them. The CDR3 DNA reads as TGTGCCAGCCGCTCGGCGGGTGGGATAGGTGAGCAGTTCTTC. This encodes CASRSAGGIGEQFF.

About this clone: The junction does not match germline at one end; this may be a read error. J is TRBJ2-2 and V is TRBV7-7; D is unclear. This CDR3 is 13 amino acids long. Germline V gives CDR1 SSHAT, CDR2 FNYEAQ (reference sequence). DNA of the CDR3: TGTGCTAGCAGCCGAGACATTGGCGGGGAGCTGTTTTTT. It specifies CASSRDIGGELFF.

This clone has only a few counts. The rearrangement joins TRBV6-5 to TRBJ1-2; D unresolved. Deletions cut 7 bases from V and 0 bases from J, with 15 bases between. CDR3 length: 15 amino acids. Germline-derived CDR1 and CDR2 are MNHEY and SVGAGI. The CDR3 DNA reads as TGTGCCAGCACCCAACGACCGGAGGCTAACTATGGCTACACCTTC. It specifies CASTQRPEANYGYTF.

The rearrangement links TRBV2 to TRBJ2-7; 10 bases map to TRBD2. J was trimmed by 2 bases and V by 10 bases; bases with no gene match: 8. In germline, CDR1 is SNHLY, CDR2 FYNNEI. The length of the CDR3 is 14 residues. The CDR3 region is CANTGLAEAYEQYF. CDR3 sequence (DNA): TGTGCCAACACTGGACTAGCGGAGGCCTACGAGCAGTACTTC.

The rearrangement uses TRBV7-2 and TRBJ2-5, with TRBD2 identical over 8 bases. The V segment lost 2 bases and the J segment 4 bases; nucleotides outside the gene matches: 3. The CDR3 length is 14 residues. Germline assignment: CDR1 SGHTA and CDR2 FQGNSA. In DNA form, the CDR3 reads TGTGCCAGCAGCTTAACGGGAGGGCTAGAGACCCAGTACTTC. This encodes CASSLTGGLETQYF.

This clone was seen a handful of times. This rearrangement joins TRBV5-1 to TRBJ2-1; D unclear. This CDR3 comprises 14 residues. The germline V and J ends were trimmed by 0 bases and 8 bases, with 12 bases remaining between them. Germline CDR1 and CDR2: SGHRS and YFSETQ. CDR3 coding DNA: TGCGCCAGCAGCTTGGGCCGAAGAGAGGATGAGCAGTTCTTC. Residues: CASSLGRREDEQFF.

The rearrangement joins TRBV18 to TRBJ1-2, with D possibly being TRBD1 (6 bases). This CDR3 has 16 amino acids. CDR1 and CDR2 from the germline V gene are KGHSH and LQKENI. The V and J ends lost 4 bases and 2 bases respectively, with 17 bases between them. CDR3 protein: CASSRLYSTGNYGYTF. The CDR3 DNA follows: TGTGCCAGCTCACGGTTATATTCGACAGGCAACTATGGCTACACCTTC.